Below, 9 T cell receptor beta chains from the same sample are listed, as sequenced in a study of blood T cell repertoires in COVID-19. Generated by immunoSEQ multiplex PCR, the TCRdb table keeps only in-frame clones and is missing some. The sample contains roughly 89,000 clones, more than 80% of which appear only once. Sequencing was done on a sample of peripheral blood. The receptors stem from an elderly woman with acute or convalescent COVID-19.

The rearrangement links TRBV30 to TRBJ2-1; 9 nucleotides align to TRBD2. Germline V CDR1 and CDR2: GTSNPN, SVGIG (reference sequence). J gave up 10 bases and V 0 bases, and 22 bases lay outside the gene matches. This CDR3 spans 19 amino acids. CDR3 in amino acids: CAWSVPVLAGIKVGGEQFF. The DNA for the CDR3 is TGTGCCTGGAGTGTCCCAGTGCTAGCGGGGATTAAGGTGGGAGGAGAGCAGTTCTTC.

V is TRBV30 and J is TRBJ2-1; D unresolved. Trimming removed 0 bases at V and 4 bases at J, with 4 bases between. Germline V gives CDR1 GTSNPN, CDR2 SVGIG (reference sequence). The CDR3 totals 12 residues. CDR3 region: CAWSVSYNEQFF. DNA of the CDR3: TGTGCCTGGAGTGTATCTTACAATGAGCAGTTCTTC.

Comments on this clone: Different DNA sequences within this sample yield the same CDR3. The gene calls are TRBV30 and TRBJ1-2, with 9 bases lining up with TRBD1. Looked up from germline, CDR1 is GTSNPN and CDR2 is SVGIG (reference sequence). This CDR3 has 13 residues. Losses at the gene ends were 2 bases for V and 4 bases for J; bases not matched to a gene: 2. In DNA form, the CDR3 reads TGTGCCTGGAGTCTGACAGGGGGCTATGGCTACACCTTC. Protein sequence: CAWSLTGGYGYTF.

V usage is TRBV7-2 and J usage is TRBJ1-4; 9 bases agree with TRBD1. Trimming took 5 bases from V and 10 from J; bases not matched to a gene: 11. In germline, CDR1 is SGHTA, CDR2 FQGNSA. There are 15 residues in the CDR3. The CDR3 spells CASSPGGTGTPKLFF. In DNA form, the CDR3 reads TGTGCCAGCAGCCCCGGAGGGACAGGGACTCCAAAACTGTTTTTT.

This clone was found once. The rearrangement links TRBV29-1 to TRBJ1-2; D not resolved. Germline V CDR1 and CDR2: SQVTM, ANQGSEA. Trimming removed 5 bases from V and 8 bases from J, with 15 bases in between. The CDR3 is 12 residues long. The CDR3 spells CSVYVVRGGYTF. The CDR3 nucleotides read TGCAGCGTTTATGTGGTACGAGGGGGCTACACCTTC.

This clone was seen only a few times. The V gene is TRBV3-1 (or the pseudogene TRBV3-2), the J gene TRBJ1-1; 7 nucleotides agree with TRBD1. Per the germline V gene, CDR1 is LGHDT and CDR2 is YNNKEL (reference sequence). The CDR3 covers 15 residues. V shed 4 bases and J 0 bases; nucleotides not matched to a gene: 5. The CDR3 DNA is TGTGCCAGCAGCCGAATGACAGGGTTGAACACTGAAGCTTTCTTT. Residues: CASSRMTGLNTEAFF.

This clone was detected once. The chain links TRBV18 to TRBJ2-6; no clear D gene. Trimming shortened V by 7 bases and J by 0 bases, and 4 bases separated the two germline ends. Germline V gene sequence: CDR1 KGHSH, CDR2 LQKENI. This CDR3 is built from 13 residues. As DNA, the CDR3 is TGTGCCAGCTTAGTCTCTGGGGCCAACGTCCTGACTTTC. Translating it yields CASLVSGANVLTF.

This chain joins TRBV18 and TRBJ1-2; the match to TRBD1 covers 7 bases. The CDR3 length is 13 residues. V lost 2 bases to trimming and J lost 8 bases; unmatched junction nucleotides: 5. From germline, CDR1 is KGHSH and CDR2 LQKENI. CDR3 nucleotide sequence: TGTGCCAGCTCACCAAGCACAGGGGAAGGCTACACCTTC. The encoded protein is CASSPSTGEGYTF.

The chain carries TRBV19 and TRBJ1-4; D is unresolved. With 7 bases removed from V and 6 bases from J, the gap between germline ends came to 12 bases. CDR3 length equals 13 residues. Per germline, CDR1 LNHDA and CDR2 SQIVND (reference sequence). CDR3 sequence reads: CASNPGRYEKLFF. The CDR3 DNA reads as TGTGCCAGTAATCCGGGAAGATATGAAAAACTGTTTTTT.